The T cell receptor (beta chain) described here comes from a study of control samples from healthy donors and cancer patients. In germline, CDR1 is LGHNA, CDR2 YSLEER. This CDR3 has 15 amino acids. The junction had 6 bases not matched to a gene; V was cut back by 5 bases and J by 3 bases. The method was immunoSEQ multiplex PCR; TCRdb's version includes in-frame clones alone and lacks a portion of them. The data contain 95,000 to 150,000 clones, roughly 88% of them singletons. The sequence came from a man in his forties or fifties in good health. The V and J genes are TRBV4-3 and TRBJ1-2; 10 bases line up with TRBD1. Sequenced material: blood. The CDR3 loop reads CASSLTGTGDYGYTF. CDR3 coding DNA: TGCGCCAGCAGCTTGACCGGGACAGGGGACTATGGCTACACCTTC.